The source of this T cell receptor beta chain is a study of resident and recirculating memory T cells in vitiligo. Study-level results: TCR sequences were not conserved across biopsy sites or patients. Vitiligo lesions lacked a unique dominant clone, and clonality varied.

CDR3 length: 14 residues. Germline CDR1 is MDHEN and CDR2 is SYDVKM. With 6 bases clipped from V and 6 bases from J, the junction kept 8 bases outside the gene matches. This table comes from immunoSEQ multiplex PCR, and its TCRdb copy is limited to in-frame clones, with some not included. This table has around 76,000 clones, approximately 93% appearing once. Details on this clone: Antigen: not known.

Patients who had received treatment within the previous three months were excluded. This chain connects TRBV28 to TRBJ1-5, with 7 nucleotides matching TRBD1. This TCR was sampled from a male donor with vitiligo. The sample taken for sequencing was blood. The CDR3 DNA reads TGTGCCAGCAGCCCCCGACAGGGTGGTCAGCCCCAGCATTTT. Translated: CASSPRQGGQPQHF.